These T cell receptor beta chains were read from a single sample in a study of CD8 T cells in ankylosing spondylitis. TCRdb redid the calling of the 5' RACE reads with MiXCR, one entry per CDR3 protein. The profile shows tens of thousands of distinct CDR3 sequences, 16% of them singletons. Sequenced: blood. Receptors were obtained from a male donor with ankylosing spondylitis or in good health (not recorded which). Both conserved end residues are trimmed from each CDR3.

J gene	V gene	CDR3 protein
TRBJ1-4	TRBV27	ASRSQGDEKLF
TRBJ1-4	TRBV3-1	ASSHRGSTNEKLF
TRBJ2-5	TRBV20-1	SGRPSEETQY
TRBJ2-1	TRBV6-2/TRBV6-3	ASSYSGTGSYNEQF
TRBJ2-5	TRBV11-1	ASSGGISRGDQETQY
TRBJ2-1	TRBV14	ASSHRMGAGGSNEQF
TRBJ2-1	TRBV20-1	SARVGLASPNEQF
TRBJ2-3	TRBV20-1	SARGPSGRGTDTQY
TRBJ1-4	TRBV4-3	ASSQEFGQLNEKLF
TRBJ2-5	TRBV5-1	ASSAVDPRETQY
TRBJ2-5	TRBV27	ASSSRSLLAGVQETQY
TRBJ2-2	TRBV2	ASRGDRNTGELF
TRBJ2-2	TRBV27	ASSLGHYTGELF
TRBJ2-2	TRBV28	ASYWSGEYTGELF
TRBJ2-1	TRBV11-2	ASSPLGLASNEQF
TRBJ1-2	TRBV5-1	ASSLDRLYGYT
TRBJ1-1	TRBV12-3/TRBV12-4	ASSGDRGGTEAF
TRBJ2-1	TRBV5-1	ASSLAGQGYNEQF
TRBJ2-3	TRBV7-9	ASSSGGTDTQY
TRBJ2-2	TRBV9	ASSSGTSGNTGELF
TRBJ2-3	TRBV20-1	SASPWGSGGTDTQY
TRBJ1-1	TRBV12-3/TRBV12-4	ASSTRDTEAF
TRBJ2-1	TRBV5-1	ASYHFGTPSNEQF
TRBJ2-3	TRBV5-4	ASSFFRQGTDTQY
TRBJ2-3	TRBV3-1	ASSQMGRRDTQY
TRBJ2-2	TRBV12-3/TRBV12-4	ASSPRTGGATGELF
TRBJ2-7	TRBV5-1	ASSPLADYEQY
TRBJ2-3	TRBV7-9	ASSFRGATTDTQY
TRBJ2-7	TRBV7-2	ASSFGWESVYEQY
TRBJ2-5	TRBV9	ASSGRVSETQY
TRBJ2-3	TRBV11-2	ASSLGLEAQY
TRBJ2-7	TRBV20-1	SARGQDYEQY
TRBJ1-4	TRBV3-1	ASNQLADEKLF
TRBJ2-5	TRBV5-1	ASSFGTPPETQY
TRBJ1-4	TRBV28	ASSFSGAPANEKLF
TRBJ2-2	TRBV28	ASSLRGLAAGELF
TRBJ2-1	TRBV2	ASSEDGTSGYNEQF
TRBJ1-4	TRBV20-1	SARDSGQGGEKLF
TRBJ1-1	TRBV7-9	ASSWGGSTEAF
TRBJ2-2	TRBV12-3/TRBV12-4	ASSFHRASGELF